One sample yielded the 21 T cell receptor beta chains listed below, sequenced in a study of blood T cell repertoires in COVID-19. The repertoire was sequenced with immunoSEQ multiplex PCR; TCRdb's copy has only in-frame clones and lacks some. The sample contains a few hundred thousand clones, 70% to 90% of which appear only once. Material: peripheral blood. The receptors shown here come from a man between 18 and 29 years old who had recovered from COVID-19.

The CDR3 spells CASSIAGTGGFF. The DNA for the CDR3 is TGTGCCAGTAGTATAGCCGGGACAGGGGGTTTTTTT. The V and J genes are TRBV19 and TRBJ1-4; TRBD1 matches 11 bases. V shed 1 base and J 17 bases; nucleotides not matched to a gene: 3. CDR3 size: 12 residues. Germline CDR1 reads LNHDA; CDR2 reads SQIVND (reference sequence).

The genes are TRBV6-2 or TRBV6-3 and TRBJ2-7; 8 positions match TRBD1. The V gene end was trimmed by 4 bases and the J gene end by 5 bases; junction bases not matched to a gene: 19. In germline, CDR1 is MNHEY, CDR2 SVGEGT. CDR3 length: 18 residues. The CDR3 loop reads CASSSGGQAPLSGDEQYF. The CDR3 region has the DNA TGTGCCAGCAGTTCCGGGGGACAGGCGCCTCTTTCCGGGGACGAGCAGTACTTC.

Here the CDR3 reads CAWSPGQTNQPQHF. The CDR3 DNA reads TGTGCCTGGAGCCCGGGACAAACGAATCAGCCCCAGCATTTT. This chain uses TRBV30 with TRBJ1-5; possibly TRBD1 for D (6 bases). The CDR3 has 14 amino acids. Trimming removed 3 bases at V and 4 bases at J, with 13 bases between. Germline lookup yields CDR1 GTSNPN and CDR2 SVGIG (reference sequence).

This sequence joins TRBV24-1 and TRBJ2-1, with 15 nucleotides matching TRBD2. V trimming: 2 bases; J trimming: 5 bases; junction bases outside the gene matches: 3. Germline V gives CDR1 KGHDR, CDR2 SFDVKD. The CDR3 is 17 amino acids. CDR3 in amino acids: CATSDSRTSGRDNEQFF. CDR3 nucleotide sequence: TGTGCCACCAGTGATTCGCGGACTAGCGGGAGGGACAATGAGCAGTTCTTC.

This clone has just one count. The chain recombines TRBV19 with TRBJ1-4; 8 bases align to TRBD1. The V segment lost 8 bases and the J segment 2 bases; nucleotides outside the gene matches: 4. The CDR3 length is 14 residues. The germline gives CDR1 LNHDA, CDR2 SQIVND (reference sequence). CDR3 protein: CASGQGATNEKLFF. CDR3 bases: TGTGCCAGTGGTCAGGGGGCTACTAATGAAAAACTGTTTTTT.

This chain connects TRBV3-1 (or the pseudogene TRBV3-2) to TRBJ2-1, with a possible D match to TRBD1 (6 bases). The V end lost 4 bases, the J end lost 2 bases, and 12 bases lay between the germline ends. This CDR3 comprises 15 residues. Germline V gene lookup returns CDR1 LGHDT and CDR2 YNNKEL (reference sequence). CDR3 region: CASSPDRPTYNEQFF. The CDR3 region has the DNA TGTGCCAGCAGCCCCGACAGGCCCACCTACAATGAGCAGTTCTTC.

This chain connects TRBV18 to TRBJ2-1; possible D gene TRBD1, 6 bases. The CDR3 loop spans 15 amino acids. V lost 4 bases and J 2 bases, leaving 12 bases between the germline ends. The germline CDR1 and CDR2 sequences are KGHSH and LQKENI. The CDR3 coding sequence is TGTGCCAGCTCACATAGGGACAACCCCTACAATGAGCAGTTCTTC. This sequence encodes CASSHRDNPYNEQFF. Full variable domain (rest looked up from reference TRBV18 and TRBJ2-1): NAGVMQNPRHLVRRRGQEARLRCSPMKGHSHVYWYRQLPEEGLKFMVYLQKENIIDESGMPKERFSAEFPKEGPSILRIQQVVRGDSAAYFCASSHRDNPYNEQFFGPGTRLTVL.

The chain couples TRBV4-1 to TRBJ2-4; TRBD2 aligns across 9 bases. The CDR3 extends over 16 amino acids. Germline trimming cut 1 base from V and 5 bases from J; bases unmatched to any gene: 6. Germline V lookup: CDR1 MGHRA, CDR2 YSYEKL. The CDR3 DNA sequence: TGCGCCAGCAGCCAAGGGGTTAGCGGGGGACAAAACATTCAGTACTTC. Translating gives CASSQGVSGGQNIQYF.

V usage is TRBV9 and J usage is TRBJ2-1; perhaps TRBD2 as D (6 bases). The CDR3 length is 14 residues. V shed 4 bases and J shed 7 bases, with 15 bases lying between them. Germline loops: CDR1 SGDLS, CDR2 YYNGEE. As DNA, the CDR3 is TGTGCCAGCAGCCCCTGGGCTAGCGCGAATGAGCAGTTCTTC. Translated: CASSPWASANEQFF.

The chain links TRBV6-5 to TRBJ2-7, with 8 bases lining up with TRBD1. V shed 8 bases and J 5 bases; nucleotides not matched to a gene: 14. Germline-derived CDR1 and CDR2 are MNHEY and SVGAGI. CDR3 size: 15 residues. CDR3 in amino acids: CASSTSRGQGDEQYF. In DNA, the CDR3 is TGTGCCAGCTCGACGAGCAGGGGGCAAGGAGACGAGCAGTACTTC.

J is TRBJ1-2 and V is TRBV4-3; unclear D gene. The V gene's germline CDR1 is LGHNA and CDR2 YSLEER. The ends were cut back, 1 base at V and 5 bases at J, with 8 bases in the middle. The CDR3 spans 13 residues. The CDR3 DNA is TGCGCCAGCAGCCAAGGAGACGGGTATGGCTACACCTTC. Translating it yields CASSQGDGYGYTF.

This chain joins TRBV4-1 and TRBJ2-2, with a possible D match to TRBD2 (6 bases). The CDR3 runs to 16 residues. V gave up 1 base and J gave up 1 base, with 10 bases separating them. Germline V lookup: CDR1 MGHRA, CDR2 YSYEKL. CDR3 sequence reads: CASSQAPRGNTGELFF. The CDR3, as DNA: TGCGCCAGCAGCCAAGCCCCGCGGGGGAACACCGGGGAGCTGTTTTTT.

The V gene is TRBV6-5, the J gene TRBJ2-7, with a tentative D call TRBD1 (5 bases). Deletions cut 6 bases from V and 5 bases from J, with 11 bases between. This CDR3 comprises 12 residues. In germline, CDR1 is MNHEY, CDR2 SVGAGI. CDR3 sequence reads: CASSSRAHEQYF. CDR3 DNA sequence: TGTGCCAGCAGCTCCAGGGCGCACGAGCAGTACTTC.

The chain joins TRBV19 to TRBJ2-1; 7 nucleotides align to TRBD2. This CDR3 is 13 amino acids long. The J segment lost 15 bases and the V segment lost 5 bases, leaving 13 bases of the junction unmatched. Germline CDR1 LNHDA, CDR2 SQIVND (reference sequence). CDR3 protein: CASSPGLPPPGFF. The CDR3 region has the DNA TGTGCCAGTAGTCCGGGACTACCCCCCCCGGGGTTCTTC.

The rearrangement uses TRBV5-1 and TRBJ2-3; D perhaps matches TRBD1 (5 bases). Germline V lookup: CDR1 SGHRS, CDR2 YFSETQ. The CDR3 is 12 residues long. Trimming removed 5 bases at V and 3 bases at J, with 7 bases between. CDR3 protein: CASRAGTDTQYF. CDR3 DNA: TGCGCCAGCAGGGCAGGGACAGATACGCAGTATTTT.

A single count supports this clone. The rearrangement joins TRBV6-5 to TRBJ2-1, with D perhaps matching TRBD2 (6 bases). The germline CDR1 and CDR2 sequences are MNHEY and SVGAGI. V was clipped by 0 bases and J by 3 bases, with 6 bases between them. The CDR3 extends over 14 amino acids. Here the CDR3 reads CASSYSRGYNEQFF. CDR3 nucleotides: TGTGCCAGCAGTTACTCGCGGGGCTACAATGAGCAGTTCTTC.

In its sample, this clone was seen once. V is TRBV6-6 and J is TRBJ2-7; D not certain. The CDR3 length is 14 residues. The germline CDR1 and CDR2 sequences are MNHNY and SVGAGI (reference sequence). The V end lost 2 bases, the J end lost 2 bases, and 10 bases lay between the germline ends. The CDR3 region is CASSYSSSPYEQYF. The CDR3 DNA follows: TGTGCCAGCAGTTACAGTTCTAGTCCCTACGAGCAGTACTTC.

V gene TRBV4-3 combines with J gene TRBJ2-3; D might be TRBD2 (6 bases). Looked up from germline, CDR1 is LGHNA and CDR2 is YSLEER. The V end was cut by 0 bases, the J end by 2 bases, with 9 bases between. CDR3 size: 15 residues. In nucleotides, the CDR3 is TGCGCCAGCAGCCAAGATTCGGGGGTCACAGATACGCAGTATTTT. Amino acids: CASSQDSGVTDTQYF.

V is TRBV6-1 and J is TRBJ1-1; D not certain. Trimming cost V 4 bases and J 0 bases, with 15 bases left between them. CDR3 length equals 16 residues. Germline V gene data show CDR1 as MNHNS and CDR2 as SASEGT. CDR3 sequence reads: CASSAEWTGLNTEAFF. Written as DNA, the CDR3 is TGTGCCAGCAGTGCGGAGTGGACTGGTTTGAACACTGAAGCTTTCTTT.

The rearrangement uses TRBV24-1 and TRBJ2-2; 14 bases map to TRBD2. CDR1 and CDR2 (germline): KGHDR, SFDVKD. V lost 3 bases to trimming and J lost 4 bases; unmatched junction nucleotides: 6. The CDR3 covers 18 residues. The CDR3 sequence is CATSDDPGLAGVTGELFF. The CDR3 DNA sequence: TGTGCCACCAGTGATGATCCGGGACTAGCGGGGGTCACCGGGGAGCTGTTTTTT.

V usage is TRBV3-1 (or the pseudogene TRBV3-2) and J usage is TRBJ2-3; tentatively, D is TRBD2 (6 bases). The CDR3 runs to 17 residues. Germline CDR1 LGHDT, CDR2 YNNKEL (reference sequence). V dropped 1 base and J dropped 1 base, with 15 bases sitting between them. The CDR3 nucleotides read TGTGCCAGCAGCCAAGGACTAGTTGGGGTGGGCACAGATACGCAGTATTTT. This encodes CASSQGLVGVGTDTQYF.